This T cell receptor (beta chain) was documented in a study of cytomegalovirus exposure and HLA in healthy donors. Turning to the study itself: An analysis done earlier identified some 120 million unique TCR beta sequences from 190 million or so T cells.

Study observations and caveats: An observed cluster of highly shared sequence variants was recorded as a likely sequencing artifact. CMV antigen specificity of a few CMV-associated chains was confirmed in vitro.

The CDR3 is 14 amino acids. Germline CDR1 reads SGHKS; CDR2 reads YYEKEE (reference sequence). Trimming shortened V by 0 bases and J by 2 bases, and 6 bases separated the two germline ends. Regarding this clone: The target antigen is unknown.

The PCR made use of 60 Vbeta and 13 Jbeta primers. Original data processing: Among the unique TCR beta chains that a later analysis counted, about 84 million in all, 10 million to 13 million were shared. The protocol was immunoSEQ multiplex PCR, while the TCRdb copy is restricted to in-frame clones and leaves out a portion. For V, J and clone size, that table is used; D and trimming come from the DNA. The sample consists of over 150,000 clones, approximately 80% of them appearing once. Sequenced: PBMCs. This chain connects TRBV5-5 to TRBJ1-5, with D unclear. This TCR was recovered from a man in his fifties or sixties in good health and CMV-seropositive. The CDR3 DNA reads TGTGCCAGCAGCTTGGGCGAGCGCAATCAGCCCCAGCATTTT. Its protein product is CASSLGERNQPQHF.